The clone carrying this T cell receptor (beta chain) was seen a handful of times. Its matching antigen is unknown. The sample belongs to a study of identical twins. Template switching, a step in the protocol, added a universal primer site, and cDNA carried unique molecular identifiers. TCRdb called the 5' RACE reads again in MiXCR, with one record for every CDR3 protein. The table lists 650,000 to 800,000 distinct CDR3 sequences, around 8.6% of them singletons. The CDR3 runs 16 residues. Trimming took off 6 bases at V and 0 bases at J, with 14 bases between the two ends. From germline, CDR1 is MDHEN and CDR2 SYDVKM. Study-wide results and limits: The study based its conclusions on cross-sectional statistical analysis and did not follow the same donors.

Healthy Caucasians were all of the donors. This same sample was also part of a study on yellow fever vaccine responses in identical twins. According to that study: Reportedly, the T cell response mounted by twins to vaccine seemed partly convergent, partly personalized.

Input material: PBMCs. The clonotype originates from a woman between 18 and 29 years old in good health. The chain uses TRBV28 and TRBJ2-2; a weak D match, TRBD1 (6 bases). This CDR3 is CASRKFRGANTGELFF. Written as DNA, the CDR3 is TGTGCCAGCAGAAAATTCAGGGGAGCGAACACCGGGGAGCTGTTTTTT.